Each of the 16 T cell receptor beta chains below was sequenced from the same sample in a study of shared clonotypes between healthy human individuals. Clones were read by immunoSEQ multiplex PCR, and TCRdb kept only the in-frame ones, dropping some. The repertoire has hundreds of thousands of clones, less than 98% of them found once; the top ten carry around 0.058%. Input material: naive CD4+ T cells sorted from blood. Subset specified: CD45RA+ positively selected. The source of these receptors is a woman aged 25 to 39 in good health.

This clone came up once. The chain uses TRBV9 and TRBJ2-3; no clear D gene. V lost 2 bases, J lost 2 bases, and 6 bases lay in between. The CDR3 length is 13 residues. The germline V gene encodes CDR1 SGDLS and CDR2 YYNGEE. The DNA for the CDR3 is TGTGCCAGCAGCGTCGTACTCACAGATACGCAGTATTTT. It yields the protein CASSVVLTDTQYF.

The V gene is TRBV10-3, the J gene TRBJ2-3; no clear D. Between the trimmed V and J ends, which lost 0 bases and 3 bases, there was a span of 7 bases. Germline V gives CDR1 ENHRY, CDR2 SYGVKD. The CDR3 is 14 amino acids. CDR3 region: CAISESVQTDTQYF. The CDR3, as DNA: TGTGCCATCAGTGAGTCGGTGCAGACAGATACGCAGTATTTT.

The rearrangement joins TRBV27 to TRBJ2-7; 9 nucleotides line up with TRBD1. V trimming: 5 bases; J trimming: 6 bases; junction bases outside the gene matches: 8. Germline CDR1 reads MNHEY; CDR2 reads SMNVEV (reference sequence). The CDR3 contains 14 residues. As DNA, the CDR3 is TGTGCCAGCAGTGTGACAGGGGGAGGGATCGAGCAGTACTTC. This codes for CASSVTGGGIEQYF.

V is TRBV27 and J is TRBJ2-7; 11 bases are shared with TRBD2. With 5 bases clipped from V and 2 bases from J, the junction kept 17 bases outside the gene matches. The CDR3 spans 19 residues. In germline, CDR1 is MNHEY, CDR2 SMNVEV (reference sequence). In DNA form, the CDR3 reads TGTGCCAGCAGTCCCCAAACCTCGCTAGCGGGAGGTCGAACCTACGAGCAGTACTTC. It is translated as CASSPQTSLAGGRTYEQYF.

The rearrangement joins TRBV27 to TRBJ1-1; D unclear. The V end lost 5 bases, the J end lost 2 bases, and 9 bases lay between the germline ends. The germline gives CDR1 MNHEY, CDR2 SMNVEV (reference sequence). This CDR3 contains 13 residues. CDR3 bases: TGTGCCAGCAGTCCGCGACAAAACACTGAAGCTTTCTTT. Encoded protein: CASSPRQNTEAFF.

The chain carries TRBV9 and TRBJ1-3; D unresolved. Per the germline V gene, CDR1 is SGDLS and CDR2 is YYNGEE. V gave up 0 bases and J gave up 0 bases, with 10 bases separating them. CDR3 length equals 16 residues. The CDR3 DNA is TGTGCCAGCAGCGTAGATTTCACTCTCTCTGGAAACACCATATATTTT. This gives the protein CASSVDFTLSGNTIYF.

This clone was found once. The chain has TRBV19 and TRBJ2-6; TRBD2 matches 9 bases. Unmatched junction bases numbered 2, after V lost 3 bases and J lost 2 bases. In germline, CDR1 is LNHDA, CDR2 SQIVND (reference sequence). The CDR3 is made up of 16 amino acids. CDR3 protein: CASSIVAGAGANVLTF. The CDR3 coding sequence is TGTGCCAGTAGTATCGTAGCGGGAGCTGGGGCCAACGTCCTGACTTTC.

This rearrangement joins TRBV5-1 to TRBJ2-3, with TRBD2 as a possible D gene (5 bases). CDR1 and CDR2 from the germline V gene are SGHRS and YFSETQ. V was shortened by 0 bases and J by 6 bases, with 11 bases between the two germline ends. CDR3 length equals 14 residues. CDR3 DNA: TGCGCCAGCAGCTTGGTGTCGGGGTTTGATACGCAGTATTTT. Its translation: CASSLVSGFDTQYF. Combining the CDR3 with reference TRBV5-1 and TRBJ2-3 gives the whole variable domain KAGVTQTPRYLIKTRGQQVTLSCSPISGHRSVSWYQQTPGQGLQFLFEYFSETQRNKGNFPGRFSGRQFSNSRSEMNVSTLELGDSALYLCASSLVSGFDTQYFGPGTRLTVL.

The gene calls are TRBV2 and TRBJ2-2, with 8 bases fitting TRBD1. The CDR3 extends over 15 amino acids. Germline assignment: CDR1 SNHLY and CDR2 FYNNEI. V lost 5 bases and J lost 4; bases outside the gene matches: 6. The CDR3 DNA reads TGTGCCAGCAGTTCAGACAGGGGTAGCACCGGGGAGCTGTTTTTT. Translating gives CASSSDRGSTGELFF.

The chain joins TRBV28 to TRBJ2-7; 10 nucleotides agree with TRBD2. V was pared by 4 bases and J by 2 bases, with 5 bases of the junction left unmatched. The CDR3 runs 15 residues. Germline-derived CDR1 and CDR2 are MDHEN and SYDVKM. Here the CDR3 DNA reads TGTGCCAGCAGTTCGAGCGGGAGGGATACCTACGAGCAGTACTTC. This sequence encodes CASSSSGRDTYEQYF.

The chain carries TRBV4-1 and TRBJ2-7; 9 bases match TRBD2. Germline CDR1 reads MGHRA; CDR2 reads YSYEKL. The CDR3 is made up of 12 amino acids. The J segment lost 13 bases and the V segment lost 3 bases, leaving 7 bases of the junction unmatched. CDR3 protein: CASSQIAGAIYF. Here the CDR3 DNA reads TGCGCCAGCAGCCAGATAGCGGGGGCCATTTACTTC.

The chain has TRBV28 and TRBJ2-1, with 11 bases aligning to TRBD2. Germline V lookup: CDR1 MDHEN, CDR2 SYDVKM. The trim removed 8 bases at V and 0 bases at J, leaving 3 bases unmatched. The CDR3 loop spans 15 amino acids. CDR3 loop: CASRTSGFSYNEQFF. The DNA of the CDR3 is TGTGCCAGCCGGACTAGCGGGTTCTCCTACAATGAGCAGTTCTTC.

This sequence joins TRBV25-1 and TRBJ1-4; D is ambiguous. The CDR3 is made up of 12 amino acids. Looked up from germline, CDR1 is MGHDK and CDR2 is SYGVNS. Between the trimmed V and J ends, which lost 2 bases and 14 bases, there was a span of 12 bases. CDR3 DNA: TGTGCCAGCAGTGAAAACCGAGGTCGGCTGTTTTTT. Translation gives CASSENRGRLFF.

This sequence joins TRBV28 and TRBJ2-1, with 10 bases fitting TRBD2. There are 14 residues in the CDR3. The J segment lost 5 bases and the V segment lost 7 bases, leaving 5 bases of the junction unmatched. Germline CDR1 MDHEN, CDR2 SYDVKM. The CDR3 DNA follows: TGTGCCAGCACCAGTAGCGGGGGGAACAATGAGCAGTTCTTC. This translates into CASTSSGGNNEQFF.

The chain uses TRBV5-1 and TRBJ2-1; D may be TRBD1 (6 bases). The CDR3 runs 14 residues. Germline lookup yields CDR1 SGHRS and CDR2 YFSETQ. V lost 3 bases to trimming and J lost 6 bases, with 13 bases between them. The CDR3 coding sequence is TGCGCCAGCAGCTCAGGGGAGTTACTCAATGAGCAGTTCTTC. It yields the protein CASSSGELLNEQFF.

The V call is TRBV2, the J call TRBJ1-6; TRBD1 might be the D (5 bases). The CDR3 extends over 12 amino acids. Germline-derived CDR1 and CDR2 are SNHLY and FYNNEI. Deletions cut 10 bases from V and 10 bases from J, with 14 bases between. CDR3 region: CATSGGESPLHF. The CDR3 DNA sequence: TGTGCCACCTCCGGGGGGGAGTCACCCCTCCACTTT.